This T cell receptor (beta chain) came from a study of Ad26.COV2.S vaccination and SARS-CoV-2 variants. V dropped 2 bases and J dropped 4 bases, with 6 bases sitting between them. This CDR3 contains 13 residues. Germline V gene data show CDR1 as SGHTA and CDR2 as FQGTGA. Libraries were prepared by immunoSEQ multiplex PCR; TCRdb keeps only in-frame clonotypes and omits some of them. The sample consists of 510,000 or so clones, about 83% of them appearing once. Regarding treatment: some 19 received Ad26.COV2.S at low or high dose, single or two shots; about 5 received placebo; per-sample allocation not given. Sampling happened 63 days after the first vaccine or placebo injection.

Sequencing used peripheral blood, obtained in a trial of Ad26.COV2.S vaccine versus placebo. The TCR originated in a person between 18 and 65 years old who received the Ad26.COV2.S COVID-19 vaccine or a placebo. J is TRBJ2-1 and V is TRBV7-3; D possibly corresponds to TRBD2 (5 bases). Here the CDR3 reads CASSLGLYNEQFF. The CDR3 DNA is TGTGCCAGCAGCTTAGGACTTTACAATGAGCAGTTCTTC. The complete variable domain, with remaining parts taken from reference TRBV7-3 and TRBJ2-1, reads GAGVSQTPSNKVTEKGKYVELRCDPISGHTALYWYRQSLGQGPEFLIYFQGTGAADDSGLPNDRFFAVRPEGSVSTLKIQRTERGDSAVYLCASSLGLYNEQFFGPGTRLTVL.